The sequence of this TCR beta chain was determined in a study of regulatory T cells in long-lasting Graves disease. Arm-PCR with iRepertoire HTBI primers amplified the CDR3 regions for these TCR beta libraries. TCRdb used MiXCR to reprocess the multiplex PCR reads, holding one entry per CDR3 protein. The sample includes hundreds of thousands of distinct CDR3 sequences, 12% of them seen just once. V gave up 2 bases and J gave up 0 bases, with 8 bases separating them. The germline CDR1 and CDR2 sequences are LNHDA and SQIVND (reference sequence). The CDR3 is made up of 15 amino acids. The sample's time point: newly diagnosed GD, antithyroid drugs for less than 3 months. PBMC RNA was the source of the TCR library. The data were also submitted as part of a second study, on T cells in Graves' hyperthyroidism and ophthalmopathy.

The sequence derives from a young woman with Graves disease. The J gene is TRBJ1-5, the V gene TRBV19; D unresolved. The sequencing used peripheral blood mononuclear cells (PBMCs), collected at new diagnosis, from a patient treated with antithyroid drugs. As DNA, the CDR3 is TGTGCCAGTAGTATACCGGGAGATAGCAATCAGCCCCAGCATTTT. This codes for CASSIPGDSNQPQHF.